Reported below is one T cell receptor beta chain. The data stem from a study of shared clonotypes between healthy human individuals. Trimming pared 1 base from V and 0 bases from J, leaving 7 bases between. The CDR3 is 14 residues long. The germline V gene encodes CDR1 MNHNS and CDR2 SASEGT. Produced via immunoSEQ multiplex PCR; TCRdb's table is partial and in-frame only. The sample gives approximately 320,000 clones, around 87% of which show up once; roughly 17% is in the top ten. The specimen sequenced was memory CD8+ T cells sorted from blood. Subset denoted: CD45RO+ cells pooled with CCR7-negative TemRA cells. The rearrangement links TRBV6-1 to TRBJ2-7; the D is unclear. This TCR was sampled from a man younger than 35 in good health. The CDR3: CASSEEFASYEQYF. The CDR3 DNA is TGTGCCAGCAGTGAAGAGTTTGCCTCCTACGAGCAGTACTTC.